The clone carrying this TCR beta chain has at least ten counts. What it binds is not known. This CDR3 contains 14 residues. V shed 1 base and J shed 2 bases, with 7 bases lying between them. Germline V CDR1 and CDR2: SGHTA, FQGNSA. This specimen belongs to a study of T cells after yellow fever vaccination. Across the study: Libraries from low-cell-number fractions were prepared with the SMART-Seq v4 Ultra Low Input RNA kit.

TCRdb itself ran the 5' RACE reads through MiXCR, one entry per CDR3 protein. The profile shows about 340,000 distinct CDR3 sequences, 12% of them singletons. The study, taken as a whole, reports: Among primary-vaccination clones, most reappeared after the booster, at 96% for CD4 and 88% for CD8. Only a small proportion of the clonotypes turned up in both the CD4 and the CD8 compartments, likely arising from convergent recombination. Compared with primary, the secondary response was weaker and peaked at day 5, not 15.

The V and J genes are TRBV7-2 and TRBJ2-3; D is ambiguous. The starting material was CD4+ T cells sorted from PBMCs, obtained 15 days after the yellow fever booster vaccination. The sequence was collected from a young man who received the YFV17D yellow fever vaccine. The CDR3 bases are TGTGCCAGCAGCTTAGAAGCAGTCACAGATACGCAGTATTTT. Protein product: CASSLEAVTDTQYF.